The rows below give T cell receptor beta chains drawn from one sample of a study of cytomegalovirus exposure and HLA in healthy donors. Only in-frame clones appear in the TCRdb table, and some are missing; sequencing was by immunoSEQ multiplex PCR. Of about 200,000 clones listed, over 60% are singletons. The sequenced material came from PBMCs. The receptors derive from a man younger than 35 in good health and CMV-seronegative. CDR3s include the opening cysteine and the closing phenylalanine or tryptophan. The D gene is left open where the match is weak. Size tells how often a clone was seen (once, few, many) or the class of an expanded clone, and some rows leave it out.

>TRBD1|TRBV29-1|TRBJ2-5|NA
TGCAGCGTTGGGCGTTACACAGGGGTGAGCGCAGAGACCCAGTACTTC
CSVGRYTGVSAETQYF
>TRBD2|TRBV30|TRBJ2-3|few
TGTGCCTGGAGGGTAGCGGGAACTAGCACAGATACGCAGTATTTT
CAWRVAGTSTDTQYF
>NA|TRBV2|TRBJ2-2|NA
TGTGCCAGCAGCCCCCCCGACAGCAACACCGGGGAGCTGTTTTTT
CASSPPDSNTGELFF
>NA|TRBV27|TRBJ2-3|NA
TGTGCCAGCAGTTTAGATACAGGGCGTGATACGCAGTATTTT
CASSLDTGRDTQYF
>TRBD1|TRBV2|TRBJ2-1|NA
TGTGCCAGCTCTGAGACAGGGTACAATGAGCAGTTCTTC
CASSETGYNEQFF
>TRBD1|TRBV27|TRBJ1-2|few
TGTGCCAGCCGGGCGGGGACAGGGGTAGGCTACACCTTC
CASRAGTGVGYTF
>NA|TRBV5-6|TRBJ2-6|NA
TGTGCCAGCAGCAAAGGACTGCTCTCTGGGGCCAACGTCCTGACTTTC
CASSKGLLSGANVLTF
>NA|TRBV10-3|TRBJ1-1|NA
TGTGCCATCAGTGAGATTGTTTCGGGGGATACTGAAGCTTTCTTT
CAISEIVSGDTEAFF
>NA|TRBV7-9|TRBJ1-4|NA
TGTTCCAGCAGCTTAGCGGGGCAACGAGTGGGTGAAAAACTGTTTTTT
CSSSLAGQRVGEKLFF
>TRBD1|TRBV9|TRBJ1-1|NA
TGTGCCAGCAGCCCGCGACAGGGAGGAACTGAAGCTTTCTTT
CASSPRQGGTEAFF
>NA|TRBV7-9|TRBJ2-7|NA
TGTTCCAGCAGCGTCGGGACTCCTGACTACGAGCAGTACTTC
CSSSVGTPDYEQYF
>TRBD1|TRBV2|TRBJ1-1|NA
TGTGCCAGCAGTGGAACAGGGGGCAGAAGGACTGAAGCTTTCTTT
CASSGTGGRRTEAFF
>NA|TRBV10-1|TRBJ2-1|NA
TGCGCCAGCAGTGGATTTACGGTGGGGTTTGAGGGTGAGCAGTTCTTC
CASSGFTVGFEGEQFF
>TRBD1|TRBV28|TRBJ2-7|NA
TGTGCCAGCAGTTTGGCCGGACAGGGGGCATACGAGCAGTACTTC
CASSLAGQGAYEQYF
>TRBD1|TRBV7-9|TRBJ2-1|NA
TGTGCCAGCAGCTTGAGGGACAGTTCCTACAATGAGCAGTTCTTC
CASSLRDSSYNEQFF
>TRBD2|TRBV5-5|TRBJ2-1|NA
TGTGCCAGCAGCTGGGACTACCCTTTCAATGAGCAGTTCTTC
CASSWDYPFNEQFF
>TRBD1|TRBV5-1|TRBJ1-4|NA
TGCGCCAGTCCTCACAAGCCCCGGGACAGCTATGAAAAACTGTTTTTT
CASPHKPRDSYEKLFF
>NA|TRBV19|TRBJ1-5|NA
TGTGCCAGTAACTCCGGACTTAGCAATCAGCCCCAGCATTTT
CASNSGLSNQPQHF
>TRBD1|TRBV5-5|TRBJ1-2|NA
TGTGCCAGCAGCTTACCAGGGGGTGGCTACACCTTC
CASSLPGGGYTF
>NA|TRBV28|TRBJ1-1|NA
TGTGCCAGCACCTTCCCTGGCAGGCCCTCGGAAGCTTTCTTT
CASTFPGRPSEAFF
>NA|TRBV19|TRBJ1-2|NA
TGTGCCAGTAGTATAGCGGGGTTCGCCTATGGCTACACCTTC
CASSIAGFAYGYTF
>TRBD2|TRBV15|TRBJ2-3|NA
TGTGCCACCAGCCCCCAGCCGCTTAGCGGGAGTGTCTATTTT
CATSPQPLSGSVYF
>TRBD2|TRBV7-2|TRBJ2-5|NA
TGTGCCAGCAGCGGGACTAGCGGGAGAGGAGAGACCCAGTACTTC
CASSGTSGRGETQYF
>TRBD1|TRBV7-8|TRBJ1-1|NA
TGTGCCAGCAGCTCCCGACAGGGCTGGAACACTGAAGCTTTCTTT
CASSSRQGWNTEAFF
>NA|TRBV9|TRBJ2-2|few
TGTGCCAGCAGCGTAGTTACGGACACCGGGGAGCTGTTTTTT
CASSVVTDTGELFF
>NA|TRBV7-9|TRBJ1-2|NA
TGTGCCAGCAGCTTAGGACAGGAGAACTACACCTTC
CASSLGQENYTF
>TRBD1|TRBV5-1|TRBJ1-1|NA
TGCGCCAGCAGGGGACAGGTAAATACTGAAGCTTTCTTT
CASRGQVNTEAFF
>TRBD1|TRBV29-1|TRBJ2-5|few
TGCAGCGTTCGACAGGGCCCGAGGGGGACCCAGTACTTC
CSVRQGPRGTQYF
>TRBD1|TRBV25-1|TRBJ2-1|NA
TGTGCCAGCACCCGGGACAGGGTAGACAATGAGCAGTTCTTC
CASTRDRVDNEQFF
>TRBD2|TRBV19|TRBJ2-5|NA
TGTGCCAGTAGTATGACGGCTAGCGGGATTGAGACCCAGTACTTC
CASSMTASGIETQYF
>TRBD2|TRBV4-2|TRBJ2-7|NA
TGTGCCAGCAGCCGACTTGAAGGCGGGGGAGACGAGCAGTACTTC
CASSRLEGGGDEQYF
>TRBD2|TRBV6-4|TRBJ2-1|NA
TGTGCCAGCAGTGGTACTAGCGGGACGTACAATGAGCAGTTCTTC
CASSGTSGTYNEQFF
>TRBD2|TRBV11-2|TRBJ2-3|NA
TGTGCCAGCAGCTGGACTAGCGGGAGTCCGGATACGCAGTATTTT
CASSWTSGSPDTQYF
>NA|TRBV19|TRBJ1-5|NA
TGTGCCAGTAGTACCCCAGGGCCGTATCAGCCCCAGCATTTT
CASSTPGPYQPQHF
>NA|TRBV5-1|TRBJ2-5|NA
TGCGCCAGCAGCTTGGTAGGAGCGGAAGAGACCCAGTACTTC
CASSLVGAEETQYF
>NA|TRBV28|TRBJ2-7|NA
TGTGCCAGCAGTTTTACTCTGGGCAGCTCCTACGAGCAGTACTTC
CASSFTLGSSYEQYF
>TRBD2|TRBV19|TRBJ2-1|NA
TGTGCCAGTAGTCCTCTAGCGGGAGGATACAATGAGCAGTTCTTC
CASSPLAGGYNEQFF
>TRBD2|TRBV7-3|TRBJ2-4|NA
TGTGCCAGCAGCTTAATTCCTAGCGGGAGGGCCCGTAACATTCAGTACTTC
CASSLIPSGRARNIQYF
>NA|TRBV10-1|TRBJ2-3|NA
TGCGCCAGCAGTGAGTCGAGGGCTGGGACAGATACGCAGTATTTT
CASSESRAGTDTQYF
>NA|TRBV7-6|TRBJ2-7|NA
TGTGCCAGCAGCTTGGCGGAGGGAGTCCACGAGCAGTACTTC
CASSLAEGVHEQYF
>NA|TRBV30|TRBJ1-5|once
TGTGCCTGGACCCGCGTTGGCGAGGGCAATCAGCCCCAGCATTTT
CAWTRVGEGNQPQHF
>TRBD1|TRBV6-1|TRBJ1-5|NA
TGTGCCAGCAGTGAAGCGCGACAGGGGTATCAGCCCCAGCATTTT
CASSEARQGYQPQHF
>NA|TRBV30|TRBJ2-1|NA
TGTGCCTGGGCCATCGGGTACAATGAGCAGTTCTTC
CAWAIGYNEQFF
>TRBD1|TRBV30|TRBJ2-7|NA
TGTGCCTATGTCGGACAGGGGATGGGCGAGCAGTACTTC
CAYVGQGMGEQYF
>TRBD2|TRBV6-6|TRBJ2-1|NA
TGTGCCAGCGGAGCGGCTAGCGGGAATGGTTACAATGAGCAGTTCTTC
CASGAASGNGYNEQFF
>TRBD2|TRBV30|TRBJ2-3|NA
TGTGCCTGGAGTTCCCCGGGGGGATATACGCAGTATTTT
CAWSSPGGYTQYF
>NA|TRBV7-9|TRBJ1-1|NA
TGTGCCAGCAGCCCGACAGCTTTGAACACTGAAGCTTTCTTT
CASSPTALNTEAFF
>NA|TRBV4-1|TRBJ2-1|NA
TGCGCCAGCAGCCAAACCCTATCCTACAATGAGCAGTTCTTC
CASSQTLSYNEQFF
>TRBD2|TRBV4-1|TRBJ2-1|NA
TGCGCCAGCAGCCTTATGGCTAGCGGCCTGAGCTCCTACAATGAGCAGTTCTTC
CASSLMASGLSSYNEQFF
>NA|TRBV6-5|TRBJ1-2|NA
TGTGCCAGCAGTTACTCCGGGGGGGACTATGGCTACACCTTC
CASSYSGGDYGYTF
>NA|TRBV2|TRBJ1-6|NA
TGTGCCAGCAACGCAGTTGATAATTCACCCCTCCACTTT
CASNAVDNSPLHF
>NA|TRBV5-5|TRBJ1-1|NA
TGTGCCAGCAGCTTATCTAGTGGCACTGAAGCTTTCTTT
CASSLSSGTEAFF
>NA|TRBV28|TRBJ2-7|NA
TGTGCCCACGGACAGTTACCCTACGAGCAGTACTTC
CAHGQLPYEQYF